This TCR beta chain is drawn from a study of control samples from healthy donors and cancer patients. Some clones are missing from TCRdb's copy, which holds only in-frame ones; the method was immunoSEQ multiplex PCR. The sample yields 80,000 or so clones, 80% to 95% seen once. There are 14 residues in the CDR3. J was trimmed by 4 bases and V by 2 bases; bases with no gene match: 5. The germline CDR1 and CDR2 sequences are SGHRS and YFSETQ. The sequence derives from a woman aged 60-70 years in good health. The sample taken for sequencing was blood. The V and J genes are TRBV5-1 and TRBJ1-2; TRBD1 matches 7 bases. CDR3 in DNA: TGCGCCAGCAGCTTAGAAGGGGGCAGCTATGGCTACACCTTC. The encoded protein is CASSLEGGSYGYTF.